The source of this T cell receptor (beta chain) is a study of T cells expressing NK-cell markers. TCRdb re-called the 5' RACE reads; every CDR3 protein appears as one record, without DNA. The sample data list 200,000 to 300,000 distinct CDR3 sequences. CDR3 size: 15 residues. Germline V gives CDR1 DFQATT, CDR2 SNEGSKA (reference sequence). Sequenced input: blood T cells: a sorted CD56 or NKG2C T cell subset, CD4+ or CD8+ T cells, or bulk PBMC T cells (not recorded which). This receptor was taken from a woman between 18 and 70 years old in good health. The chain links TRBV20-1 to TRBJ2-2; without DNA, the TCRdb call of TRBD1 cannot be checked. CDR3 sequence: CSAPLQGRNTGELFF.